This T cell receptor beta chain was recovered during a study of blood T cell repertoires in COVID-19. The CDR3 runs 11 residues. Germline V gene sequence: CDR1 DFQATT, CDR2 SNEGSKA (reference sequence). Trimming stripped 3 bases from V and 7 bases from J, with 7 bases between. TCRdb's table, derived via immunoSEQ multiplex PCR, lists solely in-frame clones and lacks some. The table lists 180,000 or so clones, roughly 76% of them singletons. The rearrangement joins TRBV20-1 to TRBJ2-1; D uncertain. The clonotype was recovered from a woman aged 40-49 years with COVID-19, enrolled during active disease. The sample taken for sequencing was peripheral blood. The CDR3 nucleotides are TGCAGTGCTAGTCGGGTTAATGAGCAGTTCTTC. Amino acids: CSASRVNEQFF.